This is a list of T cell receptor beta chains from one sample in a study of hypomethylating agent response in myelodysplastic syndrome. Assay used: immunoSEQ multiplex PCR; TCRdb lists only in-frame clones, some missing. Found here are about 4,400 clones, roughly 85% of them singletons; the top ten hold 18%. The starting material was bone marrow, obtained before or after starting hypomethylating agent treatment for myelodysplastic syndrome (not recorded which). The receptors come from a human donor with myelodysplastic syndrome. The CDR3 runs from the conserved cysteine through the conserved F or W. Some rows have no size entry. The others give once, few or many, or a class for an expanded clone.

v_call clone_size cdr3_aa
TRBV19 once CASRPGQGAYYGYTF
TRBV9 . CASSATSGVYNEQFF
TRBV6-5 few CASSGSSYGYTF
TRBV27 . CASRTPGLGETQYF
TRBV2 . CASSGTGGTEKLFF
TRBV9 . CASSPRDRSSYEQYF
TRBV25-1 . CASSPRLAGGVETQYF
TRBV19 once CASSPRDLLDYEQYF
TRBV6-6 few CASSWGDNQPQHF
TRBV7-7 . CASSLADIRAETQYF
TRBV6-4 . CASSVGTSGSGANVLTF
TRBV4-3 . CASSQDMGVSYGYTF
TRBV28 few CASSDRQGLRLQHF
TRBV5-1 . CASSSPGQGASMGFIETQYF
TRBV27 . CASIIIALDTDTQYF
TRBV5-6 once CASSYDRGLGTSTDTQYF
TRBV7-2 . CASSSDPSSAQYF